This T cell receptor beta chain was captured by sequencing in a study of shared clonotypes between healthy human individuals. Study-level results: The study's rarefaction showed incomplete sorted-subset sequencing despite large depth.

This CDR3 comprises 15 residues. Per the germline V gene, CDR1 is LGHNA and CDR2 is YSLEER. V was shortened by 1 base and J by 0 bases, with 10 bases between the two germline ends. Positively selected for CCR7, the CD45RO-negative cells used as naive CD8 cells excluded terminally differentiated effector memory CD45RA+ cells. Concerning this clone itself: The antigen is unknown.

Sorted-subset replicate PCRs used approximately 180 ng of genomic DNA. This amount corresponded to 30,000 to 35,000 T cell genomes. The protocol was immunoSEQ multiplex PCR, while the TCRdb copy is restricted to in-frame clones and leaves out a portion. The table records some 1,900,000 clones, about 95% of them present only once. This chain joins TRBV4-3 and TRBJ2-7; D may be TRBD1 or TRBD2 (5 bases each). The source is a man between 18 and 35 years old in good health. The sample comprised naive CD8+ T cells sorted from blood. In DNA form, the CDR3 reads TGCGCCAGCAGCCAAGGGGACCTCAGCTCCTACGAGCAGTACTTC. Encoded protein: CASSQGDLSSYEQYF.